The 29 T cell receptor beta chains in this list originate from one sample, sequenced in a study of T cell responses to AZD1222 COVID-19 vaccine. Assay used: immunoSEQ multiplex PCR; TCRdb lists only in-frame clones, some missing. The sample consists of some 190,000 clones, roughly 91% of them appearing once. Sequenced material: peripheral blood, taken 28 days after the second AZD1222 dose. All receptors come from an adult who received the AZD1222 COVID-19 vaccine.

The V gene is TRBV28, the J gene TRBJ1-5; D gene unclear. V was cut by 5 bases and J by 10 bases, with 18 bases left in between. The CDR3 runs 14 residues. In germline, CDR1 is MDHEN, CDR2 SYDVKM. The CDR3 sequence is CASSPGSPTAPQHF. Here the CDR3 DNA reads TGTGCCAGCAGTCCGGGGTCCCCTACGGCTCCCCAGCATTTT.

The chain employs TRBV30 and TRBJ2-7; 7 bases align to TRBD1. The CDR3 is 13 residues long. The germline gives CDR1 GTSNPN, CDR2 SVGIG (reference sequence). The junction had 12 bases not matched to a gene; V was cut back by 7 bases and J by 6 bases. CDR3 residues: CALTGRIDGEQYF. The DNA for the CDR3 is TGTGCCTTGACAGGGCGTATAGATGGCGAGCAGTACTTC.

The chain recombines TRBV9 with TRBJ1-2; 7 bases are shared with TRBD1. CDR3 length: 14 amino acids. With V trimmed by 4 bases and J by 0 bases, 3 bases remained unmatched. Germline-derived CDR1 and CDR2 are SGDLS and YYNGEE. The CDR3 bases are TGTGCCAGCAGCCCGGGACAGACTAACTATGGCTACACCTTC. Its protein is CASSPGQTNYGYTF.

CDR3 sequence reads: CSSAKGSTEAFF. Written as DNA, the CDR3 is TGCAGCTCAGCTAAGGGGAGCACTGAAGCTTTCTTT. V gene TRBV29-1 combines with J gene TRBJ1-1; D possibly corresponds to TRBD1 (5 bases). Germline lookup yields CDR1 SQVTM and CDR2 ANQGSEA. This CDR3 is 12 amino acids long. V was cut by 8 bases and J by 4 bases, with 14 bases left in between.

The V call is TRBV11-2, the J call TRBJ1-2; tentatively, D is TRBD1 (6 bases). The ends were cut back, 4 bases at V and 4 bases at J, with 13 bases in the middle. Germline V gene data show CDR1 as SGHAT and CDR2 as FQNNGV. The CDR3 runs to 14 residues. CDR3 sequence: CASSSGGGGYGYTF. For the CDR3, the DNA is TGTGCCAGCAGCTCCGGGGGAGGGGGCTATGGCTACACCTTC.

The gene calls are TRBV7-3 and TRBJ2-7, with D possibly being TRBD1 (5 bases). The CDR3 runs to 15 residues. Between the trimmed V and J ends, which lost 5 bases and 5 bases, there was a span of 19 bases. In germline, CDR1 is SGHTA, CDR2 FQGTGA. CDR3 sequence reads: CASSPNPGQQDEQYF. The DNA of the CDR3 is TGTGCCAGCAGCCCTAACCCCGGACAACAAGACGAGCAGTACTTC.

The chain employs TRBV3-1 (or the pseudogene TRBV3-2) and TRBJ1-1; a weak D match, TRBD1 (6 bases). CDR1 LGHDT and CDR2 YNNKEL come from the germline V gene (reference sequence). V lost 0 bases, J lost 4 bases, and 15 bases lay in between. CDR3 size: 16 residues. The DNA for the CDR3 is TGTGCCAGCAGCCAAGATCCCCAGGGGCCGCGCACTGAAGCTTTCTTT. Its translation is CASSQDPQGPRTEAFF.

The chain is built from TRBV19 and TRBJ2-7; D call uncertain. This CDR3 spans 14 amino acids. V was pared by 1 base and J by 1 base, with 8 bases between. Germline values: CDR1 LNHDA, CDR2 SQIVND (reference sequence). CDR3 loop: CASSIGSSSYEQYF. Here the CDR3 DNA reads TGTGCCAGTAGTATAGGGTCCTCTTCCTACGAGCAGTACTTC.

This chain uses TRBV6-2 or TRBV6-3 with TRBJ1-1, with D possibly matching TRBD1 (5 bases). Germline V CDR1 and CDR2: MNHEY, SVGEGT. V shed 2 bases and J shed 4 bases, with 8 bases lying between them. The CDR3 runs to 13 residues. The CDR3 spells CASSYIGGTEAFF. The CDR3 DNA sequence: TGTGCCAGCAGTTACATCGGGGGCACTGAAGCTTTCTTT.

The gene calls are TRBV6-4 and TRBJ2-3; TRBD1 matches 7 bases. Germline V lookup: CDR1 MRHNA, CDR2 SNTAGT. Trimming cost V 6 bases and J 4 bases; bases outside gene matches: 7. This CDR3 is 14 amino acids long. CDR3: CASRRDSMADTQYF. The DNA of the CDR3 is TGTGCCAGCAGACGGGACAGTATGGCAGATACGCAGTATTTT.

In DNA, the CDR3 is TGTGCCTGGAGTGTAGGACAGCCCAACGTCTATGGCTACACCTTC. This translates into CAWSVGQPNVYGYTF. The rearrangement joins TRBV30 to TRBJ1-2; tentative D call: TRBD1 (6 bases). Trimming stripped 0 bases from V and 4 bases from J, with 15 bases between. The V gene's germline CDR1 is GTSNPN and CDR2 SVGIG (reference sequence). The CDR3 sequence is 15 residues long.

V gene TRBV12-3 or TRBV12-4 combines with J gene TRBJ1-2, with D maybe TRBD1 (6 bases). This CDR3 is built from 13 residues. Trimming pared 6 bases from V and 8 bases from J, leaving 16 bases between. The chain's CDR3 is CASRQGGTRGYTF. The CDR3 region has the DNA TGTGCCAGCAGACAGGGCGGGACGAGAGGCTACACCTTC.

V is TRBV5-1 and J is TRBJ2-7, with a tentative D call TRBD2 (6 bases). Germline V gene sequence: CDR1 SGHRS, CDR2 YFSETQ. The V end lost 4 bases, the J end lost 0 bases, and 11 bases lay between the germline ends. The CDR3 is 14 residues long. CDR3 in DNA: TGCGCCAGCAGCCCACTGACTAGCTCCTACGAGCAGTACTTC. Translation: CASSPLTSSYEQYF. Looking up the rest from reference TRBV5-1 and TRBJ2-7 gives the full variable domain: KAGVTQTPRYLIKTRGQQVTLSCSPISGHRSVSWYQQTPGQGLQFLFEYFSETQRNKGNFPGRFSGRQFSNSRSEMNVSTLELGDSALYLCASSPLTSSYEQYFGPGTRLTVT.

The V gene is TRBV5-4, the J gene TRBJ1-2; D is unclear. Germline V gene data show CDR1 as SGHNT and CDR2 as YYREEE (reference sequence). This CDR3 comprises 14 residues. With 0 bases removed from V and 3 bases from J, the gap between germline ends came to 9 bases. In DNA form, the CDR3 reads TGTGCCAGCAGCTTGGTTGGGGTTGACTATGGCTACACCTTC. Residues: CASSLVGVDYGYTF.

The J gene is TRBJ1-5, the V gene TRBV10-3; no firm D call. V lost 4 bases to trimming and J lost 0 bases, with 7 bases between them. Per the germline V gene, CDR1 is ENHRY and CDR2 is SYGVKD. This CDR3 contains 14 residues. In DNA form, the CDR3 reads TGTGCCATCAGTGGGCAGTATAGCAATCAGCCCCAGCATTTT. Translating it yields CAISGQYSNQPQHF.

The chain combines TRBV12-3 or TRBV12-4 with TRBJ1-2; TRBD1 matches at 7 bases. The J segment lost 7 bases and the V segment lost 6 bases, leaving 8 bases of the junction unmatched. The CDR3 totals 13 residues. The CDR3 loop reads CASSPTGFGGYTF. The CDR3 bases are TGTGCCAGCAGCCCGACAGGGTTTGGTGGCTACACCTTC.

The rearrangement joins TRBV9 to TRBJ1-6; a possible D gene is TRBD1 (5 bases). Looked up from germline, CDR1 is SGDLS and CDR2 is YYNGEE. There are 14 residues in the CDR3. V was clipped by 2 bases and J by 5 bases, with 8 bases between them. Here the CDR3 reads CASSVGQHNSPLHF. The CDR3 region has the DNA TGTGCCAGCAGCGTGGGGCAGCATAATTCACCCCTCCACTTT.

This clone was picked up a small number of times. This rearrangement joins TRBV3-1 (or the pseudogene TRBV3-2) to TRBJ2-1, with D unresolved. Looked up from germline, CDR1 is LGHDT and CDR2 is YNNKEL (reference sequence). V was clipped by 4 bases and J by 5 bases, with 15 bases between them. The CDR3 covers 15 residues. The CDR3 nucleotides are TGTGCCAGCAGCCCGAACCGACAAACCAACAATGAGCAGTTCTTC. It is translated as CASSPNRQTNNEQFF.

V usage is TRBV7-9 and J usage is TRBJ2-1, with TRBD2 matching 7 bases. The CDR3 covers 13 residues. CDR1 and CDR2 (germline): SEHNR, FQNEAQ (reference sequence). V lost 6 bases and J lost 5; bases outside the gene matches: 4. The CDR3 nucleotides read TGTGCCAGCAGGCTGGGAGGGGACAATGAGCAGTTCTTC. It specifies CASRLGGDNEQFF.

The chain recombines TRBV7-3 with TRBJ1-6; a possible D gene is TRBD1 (5 bases). This CDR3 is 14 amino acids long. The V end was cut by 2 bases, the J end by 7 bases, with 9 bases between. CDR1 SGHTA and CDR2 FQGTGA come from the germline V gene. The CDR3 DNA is TGTGCCAGCAGCTTATTTGGGGACAATTCACCCCTCCACTTT. This sequence encodes CASSLFGDNSPLHF.

The chain recombines TRBV4-1 with TRBJ1-1; TRBD1 might be the D (6 bases). This CDR3 is built from 16 residues. V was shortened by 2 bases and J by 3 bases, with 16 bases between the two germline ends. Germline CDR1 reads MGHRA; CDR2 reads YSYEKL. The CDR3 here is CASSQPLTGAHTEAFF. The CDR3 nucleotides read TGCGCCAGCAGCCAACCACTGACAGGAGCCCACACTGAAGCTTTCTTT.

The rearrangement uses TRBV27 and TRBJ2-3, with D tentatively TRBD2 (6 bases). V dropped 5 bases and J dropped 2 bases, with 14 bases sitting between them. The CDR3 is 15 amino acids. The germline CDR1 and CDR2 sequences are MNHEY and SMNVEV (reference sequence). Written as DNA, the CDR3 is TGTGCCAGCAGTCCCGGGACTCACATCACAGATACGCAGTATTTT. Translating it yields CASSPGTHITDTQYF.

This clone showed up just once. The genes are TRBV12-3 or TRBV12-4 and TRBJ1-1, with 7 bases fitting TRBD1. V gave up 7 bases and J gave up 5 bases; unmatched junction bases: 7. The CDR3 spans 13 residues. The CDR3 sequence: CASNHDRETEAFF. The CDR3 DNA follows: TGTGCCAGCAACCACGACAGGGAAACTGAAGCTTTCTTT.

The rearrangement links TRBV10-3 to TRBJ1-1, with TRBD1 matching 7 bases. The V and J ends lost 4 bases and 1 base, in that order; junction bases with no gene match: 9. Germline CDR1 reads ENHRY; CDR2 reads SYGVKD. This CDR3 contains 16 residues. The DNA of the CDR3 is TGTGCCATCAGTGTCACCGGGACAGCCAAGAACACTGAAGCTTTCTTT. Translated: CAISVTGTAKNTEAFF.

As to this clone: Distinct nucleotide sequences in the sample also encode this CDR3. The chain combines TRBV30 with TRBJ1-1, with D unresolved. The V gene's germline CDR1 is GTSNPN and CDR2 SVGIG (reference sequence). Trimming shortened V by 0 bases and J by 4 bases, and 12 bases separated the two germline ends. The CDR3 is 14 amino acids. CDR3 protein: CAWSVRGGGTEAFF. CDR3 sequence (DNA): TGTGCCTGGAGTGTACGGGGAGGAGGCACTGAAGCTTTCTTT.

The chain is built from TRBV3-1 (or the pseudogene TRBV3-2) and TRBJ2-5; the D gene is possibly TRBD2 (5 bases). This CDR3 contains 15 residues. Germline V gene lookup returns CDR1 LGHDT and CDR2 YNNKEL (reference sequence). Trimming took off 5 bases at V and 4 bases at J, with 17 bases between the two ends. CDR3 sequence (DNA): TGTGCCAGCAGCGCGAGGGCGGATTCGGGAGAGACCCAGTACTTC. It is translated as CASSARADSGETQYF.

CDR3 DNA: TGTGCCAGTAATACAGGGGGCGCCTCTAACTATGGCTACACCTTC. This encodes CASNTGGASNYGYTF. This chain joins TRBV19 and TRBJ1-2; 9 bases align to TRBD1. Per the germline V gene, CDR1 is LNHDA and CDR2 is SQIVND (reference sequence). The CDR3 has 15 amino acids. V lost 7 bases, J lost 0 bases, and 6 bases stayed unmatched.

The chain couples TRBV19 to TRBJ1-1; possibly TRBD1 for D (5 bases). CDR3 length: 16 amino acids. Germline CDR1 is LNHDA and CDR2 is SQIVND (reference sequence). Trimming took off 4 bases at V and 1 base at J, with 16 bases between the two ends. CDR3 coding DNA: TGTGCCAGTAGTAAATCCCGGGACGGCGCGAACACTGAAGCTTTCTTT. It specifies CASSKSRDGANTEAFF.

This chain links TRBV19 with TRBJ2-1; D not resolved. CDR3 size: 13 residues. V dropped 0 bases and J dropped 2 bases, with 2 bases sitting between them. Germline V gene data show CDR1 as LNHDA and CDR2 as SQIVND (reference sequence). The CDR3 DNA reads TGTGCCAGTAGTATAGACCCCTACAATGAGCAGTTCTTC. It translates to CASSIDPYNEQFF.